This T cell receptor beta chain was identified in a study of shared clonotypes between healthy human individuals. Turning to the study itself: The donor group consisted of two women and a few men, aged 18 to 49.

Method: immunoSEQ multiplex PCR; TCRdb's copy keeps in-frame clones and lacks some. The top ten clones hold 34% of a sample with about 690,000 clones, around 90% of them seen once. Findings and caveats of the study: Genetic and exposure-history diversity was limited by the small donor number. Naive CD4 clonotype sharing across several donors was approximately 5%.

Germline V gene lookup returns CDR1 SGHVS and CDR2 FQNEAQ. This CDR3 has 17 amino acids. Trimming removed 1 base at V and 5 bases at J, with 21 bases between. On this clone: Its antigen is still unknown.

All donors were Caucasian adults living in Nashville, Tennessee. This rearrangement joins TRBV7-8 to TRBJ2-7; the D gene could be TRBD1 or TRBD2 (5 bases each). This TCR was recovered from a man aged 18 to 35 in good health. Some clones in this sample may be carry-over from other donors' samples. The sequenced material came from memory CD8+ T cells from PBMCs. The sample's subset: CD45RO+ cells pooled with CCR7-negative TemRA cells. CDR3 region: CASSLEGPQRGFHEQYF. The DNA of the CDR3 is TGTGCCAGCAGCTTAGAGGGGCCACAGAGGGGTTTCCACGAGCAGTACTTC.